This T cell receptor (beta chain) was obtained from a study of blood T cell repertoires in COVID-19. Study information: Samples taken during acute and convalescent COVID-19 were collected in the United States, Italy and Spain. PBMCs, B-cell-depleted T cells, or T cells provided the cDNA or gDNA that made up the material.

In the authors' methods: For nucleated cells, counts were estimated from reference gene primer amplification. Clones were sequenced by immunoSEQ multiplex PCR, and TCRdb holds only the in-frame ones, with some missing. That table gives V, J and clone size, and the DNA gave D and trimming. The table has roughly 92,000 clones, approximately 86% seen once. Germline lookup yields CDR1 KGHSH and CDR2 LQKENI. This CDR3 spans 15 amino acids. The ends lost 2 bases at V and 7 bases at J; junction bases unmatched: 6. Sequenced input: peripheral blood. The TCR comes from a man between 50 and 59 years old with acute or convalescent COVID-19. The genes are TRBV18 and TRBJ2-2; TRBD1 matches at 8 bases. CDR3 DNA sequence: TGTGCCAGCTCACCAAAGACAGGGGCAGGCGGGGAGCTGTTTTTT. This encodes CASSPKTGAGGELFF. Drawing the rest from reference TRBV18 and TRBJ2-2, the complete variable domain is NAGVMQNPRHLVRRRGQEARLRCSPMKGHSHVYWYRQLPEEGLKFMVYLQKENIIDESGMPKERFSAEFPKEGPSILRIQQVVRGDSAAYFCASSPKTGAGGELFFGEGSRLTVL.